The text below deals with one T cell receptor beta chain. This entry belongs to a study of cytomegalovirus exposure and HLA in healthy donors. A multiplex PCR was run with 60 Vbeta primers and 13 Jbeta primers. Clones were read by immunoSEQ multiplex PCR, and TCRdb kept only the in-frame ones, dropping some. The sample holds 130,000 to 150,000 clones, about 83% seen once. Sequenced input: PBMCs. This receptor was taken from a man aged 40-49 years in good health and CMV-seropositive.

CDR3 coding DNA: TGCGCCAGCAGCCTCCGGGTTACGGGACAGGGACGTTACACTGAAGCTTTCTTT. It codes for CASSLRVTGQGRYTEAFF. V and J are TRBV4-3 and TRBJ1-1, with TRBD1 identical over 9 bases. The CDR3 has 18 amino acids. V lost 4 bases and J lost 3; bases outside the gene matches: 15. CDR1 is LGHNA, CDR2 YSLEER, per germline.